These 2 T cell receptor beta chains were sequenced from one sample in a study of T cell repertoires in cytomegalovirus infection. TCRdb fed the reads into MiXCR, producing one record per CDR3 protein. Of 800,000 to 950,000 distinct CDR3 sequences detected, about 33% appear once; the ten largest clones hold around 12%. The antigens for these receptors are not known. The sequencing here drew on cultured CD8+ T cells from PBMCs, taken from culture after CMV antigen stimulation. Receptors were obtained from a human donor in good health (CMV status not recorded). Some clones in this sample may be carry-over from other donors' samples.

The table lists this clonotype with many counts. The gene calls are TRBV7-9 and TRBJ1-4; a possible D gene is TRBD1 (5 bases). The CDR3 spans 14 residues. CDR1 is SEHNR, CDR2 FQNEAQ, per germline (reference sequence). Here the CDR3 DNA reads TGTTCCACAGGACCCTATGCAACTAATGAAAAACTGTTTTTT. It encodes CSTGPYATNEKLFF. Variable domain in full (rest from reference TRBV7-9 and TRBJ1-4): DTGVSQNPRHKITKRGQNVTFRCDPISEHNRLYWYRQTLGQGPEFLTYFQNEAQLEKSRLLSDRFSAERPKGSFSTLEIQRTEQGDSAMYLCSTGPYATNEKLFFGSGTQLSVL.

This rearrangement joins TRBV20-1 to TRBJ2-2; D perhaps matches TRBD2 (6 bases). Trimming left V 0 bases short and J 1 base short, with 9 bases between. Germline assignment: CDR1 DFQATT and CDR2 SNEGSKA (reference sequence). The CDR3 has 15 residues. The CDR3 sequence is CSARDRGGNTGELFF. The CDR3 DNA reads as TGCAGTGCTAGAGATAGGGGAGGGAACACCGGGGAGCTGTTTTTT.